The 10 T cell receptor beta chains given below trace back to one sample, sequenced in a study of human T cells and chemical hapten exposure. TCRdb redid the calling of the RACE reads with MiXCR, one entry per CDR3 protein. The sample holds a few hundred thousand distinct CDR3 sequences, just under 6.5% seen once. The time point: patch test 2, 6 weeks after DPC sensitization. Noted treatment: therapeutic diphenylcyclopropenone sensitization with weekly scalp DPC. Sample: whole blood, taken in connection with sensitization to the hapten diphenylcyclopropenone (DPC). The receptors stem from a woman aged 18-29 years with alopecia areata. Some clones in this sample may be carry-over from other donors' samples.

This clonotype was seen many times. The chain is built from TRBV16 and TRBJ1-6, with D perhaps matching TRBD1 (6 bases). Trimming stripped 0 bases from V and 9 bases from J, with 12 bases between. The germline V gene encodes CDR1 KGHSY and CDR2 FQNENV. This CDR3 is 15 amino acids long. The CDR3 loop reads CASSQSATGSSPLHF. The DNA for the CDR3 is TGTGCCAGCAGCCAATCCGCGACAGGATCTTCACCCCTCCACTTT.

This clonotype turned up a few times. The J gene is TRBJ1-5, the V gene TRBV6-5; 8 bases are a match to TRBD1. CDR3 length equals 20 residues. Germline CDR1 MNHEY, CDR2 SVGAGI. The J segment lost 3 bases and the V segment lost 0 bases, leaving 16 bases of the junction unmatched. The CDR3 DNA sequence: TGTGCCAGCAGTTACTCCAGGAGGGGGACAGGCTACTACTTCAATCAGCCCCAGCATTTT. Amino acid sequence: CASSYSRRGTGYYFNQPQHF.

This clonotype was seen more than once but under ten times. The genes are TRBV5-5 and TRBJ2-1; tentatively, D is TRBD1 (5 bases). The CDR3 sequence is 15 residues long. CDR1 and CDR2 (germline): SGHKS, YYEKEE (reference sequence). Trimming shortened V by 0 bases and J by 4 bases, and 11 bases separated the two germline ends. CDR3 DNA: TGTGCCAGCAGCTTGGAGGGGCAATTGTACAATGAGCAGTTCTTC. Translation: CASSLEGQLYNEQFF.

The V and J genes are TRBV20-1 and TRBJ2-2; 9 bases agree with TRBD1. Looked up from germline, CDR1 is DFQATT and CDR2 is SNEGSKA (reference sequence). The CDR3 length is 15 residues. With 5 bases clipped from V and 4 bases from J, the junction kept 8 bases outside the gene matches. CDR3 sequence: CSALRGQGATGELFF. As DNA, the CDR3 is TGCAGTGCTTTACGGGGACAGGGAGCCACCGGGGAGCTGTTTTTT.

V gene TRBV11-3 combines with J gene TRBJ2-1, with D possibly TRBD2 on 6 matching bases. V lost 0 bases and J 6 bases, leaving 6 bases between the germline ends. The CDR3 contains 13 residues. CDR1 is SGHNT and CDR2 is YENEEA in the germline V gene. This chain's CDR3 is CASSLDGGNEQFF. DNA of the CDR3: TGTGCCAGCAGCTTAGACGGGGGCAATGAGCAGTTCTTC.

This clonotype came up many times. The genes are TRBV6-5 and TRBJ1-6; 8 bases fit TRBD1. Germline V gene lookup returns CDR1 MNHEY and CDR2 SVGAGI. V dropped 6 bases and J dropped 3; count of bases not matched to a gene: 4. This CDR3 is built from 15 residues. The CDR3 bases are TGTGCCAGCAGATCTACAGGGGGCTATAATTCACCCCTCCACTTT. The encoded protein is CASRSTGGYNSPLHF.

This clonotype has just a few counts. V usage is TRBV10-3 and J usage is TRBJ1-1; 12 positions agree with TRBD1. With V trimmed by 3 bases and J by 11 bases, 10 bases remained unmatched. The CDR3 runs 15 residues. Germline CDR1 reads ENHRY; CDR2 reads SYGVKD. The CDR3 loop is CAISEVWGQGAGAFF. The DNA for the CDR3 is TGTGCCATCAGTGAAGTCTGGGGACAGGGGGCGGGGGCTTTCTTT.

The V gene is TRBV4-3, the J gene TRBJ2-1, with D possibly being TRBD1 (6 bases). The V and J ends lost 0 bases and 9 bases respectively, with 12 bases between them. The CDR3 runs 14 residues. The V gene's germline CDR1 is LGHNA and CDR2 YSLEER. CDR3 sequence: CASSQDRTEAEQFF. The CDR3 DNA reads TGCGCCAGCAGCCAAGATAGGACAGAGGCTGAGCAGTTCTTC.

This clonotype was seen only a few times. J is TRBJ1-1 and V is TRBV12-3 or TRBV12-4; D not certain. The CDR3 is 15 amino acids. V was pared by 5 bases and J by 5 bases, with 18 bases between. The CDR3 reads CASSLGPGSGTEAFF. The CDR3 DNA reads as TGTGCCAGCAGTCTCGGACCGGGGTCAGGTACTGAAGCTTTCTTT.

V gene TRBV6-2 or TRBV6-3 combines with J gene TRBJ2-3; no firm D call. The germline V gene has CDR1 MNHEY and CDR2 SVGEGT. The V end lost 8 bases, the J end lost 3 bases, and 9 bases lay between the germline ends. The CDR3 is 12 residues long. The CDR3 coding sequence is TGTGCCAGCCGCACTACTACAGATACGCAGTATTTT. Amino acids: CASRTTTDTQYF.